This T cell receptor (beta chain) was profiled in a study of T cell changes during pregnancy in multiple sclerosis. Repertoires were generated with immunoSEQ multiplex PCR, while TCRdb's copy carries only in-frame clones and drops some. In the table there are about 57,000 clones, about 85% of which are singletons. The sample in question was CD4+ T cells from peripheral blood mononuclear cells, obtained in the third trimester of pregnancy. The sequence was obtained from a female donor with multiple sclerosis, enrolled in a pregnancy study.

The CDR3 loop reads CASRRGRVGEGTYEQYF. As DNA, the CDR3 is TGTGCCAGCAGACGAGGTAGAGTCGGGGAAGGCACCTACGAGCAGTACTTC. The chain carries TRBV7-9 and TRBJ2-7, with D maybe TRBD2 (5 bases). Trimming stripped 6 bases from V and 2 bases from J, with 23 bases between. Germline values: CDR1 SEHNR, CDR2 FQNEAQ (reference sequence). This CDR3 is 17 amino acids long.